These T cell receptor beta chains were read from a single sample in a study of blood T cell repertoires in COVID-19. The repertoire was sequenced with immunoSEQ multiplex PCR; TCRdb's copy has only in-frame clones and lacks some. This sample carries under 75,000 clones, approximately 92% of them seen once, and the ten largest clones take roughly 4.5%. Sequencing used peripheral blood. These receptors all come from a man in his fifties or sixties with active COVID-19. The CDR3 runs from the conserved cysteine through the conserved F or W. A D gene is named only where the DNA matches it firmly. Expanded clones get a size class; other rows say once, few or many, or leave the size out.

j_call,d_call,clone_size,v_call,cdr3_nt,cdr3_aa
TRBJ1-5,-,-,TRBV4-1,TGCGCCAGCAGCCAAGGAGCGAGTAACAATCAGCCCCAGCATTTT,CASSQGASNNQPQHF
TRBJ2-7,-,-,TRBV10-3,TGTGCCATCAGTGACCCGACTGCACTCCCCTACGAGCAGTACTTC,CAISDPTALPYEQYF
TRBJ2-7,TRBD2,-,TRBV12-3/TRBV12-4,TGTGCCAGCAGTAGCGGGAGCTCCTACGAGCAGTACTTC,CASSSGSSYEQYF
TRBJ1-6,-,once,TRBV3-1/TRBV3-2,TGTGCCAGCAGCCAAGATAGGAGCTCCTATAATTCACCCCTCCACTTT,CASSQDRSSYNSPLHF
TRBJ1-1,TRBD1,-,TRBV5-1,TGCGCCAGCAGCTTGGGGGACAGGGCCAACACTGAAGCTTTCTTT,CASSLGDRANTEAFF
TRBJ2-5,TRBD1,-,TRBV6-5,TGTGCCAGCAGCTTCCAGGGGGCTGGTTGGGAGACCCAGTACTTC,CASSFQGAGWETQYF
TRBJ2-1,-,-,TRBV13,TGTGCCAGCAGCTCTACCGGGGGCAATGAGCAGTTCTTC,CASSSTGGNEQFF
TRBJ1-5,-,-,TRBV6-5,TGTGCCAGCACCCAGGGAATCAATCAGCCCCAGCATTTT,CASTQGINQPQHF
TRBJ2-7,-,once,TRBV28,TGTGCCAGCAGGGCGGGTGTAGCCTACGAGCAGTACTTC,CASRAGVAYEQYF
TRBJ1-1,-,-,TRBV5-8,TGTGCCAGCAGCTTTGGGTTATGGAGGGACGCTGAAGCTTTCTTT,CASSFGLWRDAEAFF
TRBJ1-1,-,-,TRBV5-1,TGCGCCAGCACCACGGTCGGGGGAAGTCTCACTGAAGCTTTCTTT,CASTTVGGSLTEAFF
TRBJ1-5,-,-,TRBV4-3,TGCGCCAGCAGCCAGGCTACAGGCCTTGCCCAGCATTTT,CASSQATGLAQHF
TRBJ2-5,-,-,TRBV27,TGTGCCAGCAGCCGCCAGTACCAAGAGACCCAGTACTTC,CASSRQYQETQYF
TRBJ1-2,-,-,TRBV7-9,TGTGCCAGCAGCTTTTGGGATGGGGCAGGGGACGGCTACACCTTC,CASSFWDGAGDGYTF
TRBJ1-1,-,-,TRBV7-2,TGTGCCAGCAGCTTAGGCGGGGGGCCGACAGAAGCTTTCTTT,CASSLGGGPTEAFF
TRBJ2-1,-,once,TRBV11-3,TGTGCCAGCAGCTTAATAGAGGATGAGCAGTTCTTC,CASSLIEDEQFF
TRBJ2-7,-,-,TRBV6-4,TGTGCCAGCAGAAACCCAAACACCTACGAGCAGTACTTC,CASRNPNTYEQYF
TRBJ1-1,-,-,TRBV30,TGTGCCTGGGTTTTTACAGGGAACACTGAAGCTTTCTTT,CAWVFTGNTEAFF
TRBJ1-3,-,-,TRBV3-1/TRBV3-2,TGTGCCAGCAGCCAAGCTGGCGGTGCTGGAAACACCATATATTTT,CASSQAGGAGNTIYF
TRBJ2-1,-,-,TRBV9,TGTGCCAGCAGCGCCCAGACTAGTTTCGGTGAGCAGTTCTTC,CASSAQTSFGEQFF
TRBJ2-7,-,-,TRBV6-5,TGTGCCAGCACCTTCGGAGAGGGGGTATACGAGCAGTACTTC,CASTFGEGVYEQYF
TRBJ2-7,-,-,TRBV5-1,TGCGCCAGCAGCTTGAGTCCGGGGGACGAGCAGTACTTC,CASSLSPGDEQYF
TRBJ2-3,TRBD2,-,TRBV2,TGTGCCAGCAGCTCCGGGACTAGCGGGGTTAGCACAGATACGCAGTATTTT,CASSSGTSGVSTDTQYF
TRBJ2-5,-,-,TRBV28,TGTGCCAGCAGTTTAGGAGGGGGCGTCGAGACCCAGTACTTC,CASSLGGGVETQYF
TRBJ2-3,-,-,TRBV11-3,TGTGCCAGCAGCTTATCAGGGGCCCTCACAGATACGCAGTATTTT,CASSLSGALTDTQYF
TRBJ2-1,TRBD2,-,TRBV19,TGTGCCAGTAGTACTGTAGCGGGAGCGTTCAATGAGCAGTTCTTC,CASSTVAGAFNEQFF
TRBJ1-5,-,-,TRBV28,TGTGCCAGCAGTTTATACGGGGGGGCCCAGCATTTT,CASSLYGGAQHF
TRBJ2-7,-,-,TRBV5-1,TGCGCCACGAAAAGGACGGGGACCTACGAGCAGTACTTC,CATKRTGTYEQYF
TRBJ2-7,-,-,TRBV30,TGTGCCTGGAGGATAAAGGGGGCCTACGAGCAGTACTTC,CAWRIKGAYEQYF
TRBJ2-2,TRBD2,-,TRBV4-2,TGTGCCAGCAGGGCAAGCGGGAGTGGCACCGGGGAGCTGTTTTTT,CASRASGSGTGELFF
TRBJ1-1,-,-,TRBV4-1,TGCGCCAGCAGCCAAGATACACGGAACACTGAAGCTTTCTTT,CASSQDTRNTEAFF
TRBJ2-1,-,-,TRBV27,TGTGCCAGCAGCCACGGACAGCCCTCCTACAATGAGCAGTTCTTC,CASSHGQPSYNEQFF
TRBJ2-7,-,-,TRBV20-1,TGCAGTGCTAGTTCCGGGACAATCTTATACGAGCAGTACTTC,CSASSGTILYEQYF
TRBJ2-3,-,-,TRBV12-5,TGTGCTAGTGGTTTAACTATACGCACAGATACGCAGTATTTT,CASGLTIRTDTQYF
TRBJ2-1,TRBD2,-,TRBV7-9,TGTGCCAGCGCCACCCTAGGATCCGCGGGGGTGAACAATGAGCAGTTCTTC,CASATLGSAGVNNEQFF
TRBJ1-1,TRBD1,-,TRBV9,TGTGCCAGCAGCGCCTCCGGGACAGCTAACACTGAAGCTTTCTTT,CASSASGTANTEAFF
TRBJ1-2,-,once,TRBV9,TGTGCCAGCAGCGTAGATTCGTGGCAGGGTGCAATCTATGGCTACACCTTC,CASSVDSWQGAIYGYTF
TRBJ2-4,-,-,TRBV7-3,TGTGCCGGACCCAGCGGTATTCAGTACTTC,CAGPSGIQYF
TRBJ2-3,TRBD2,-,TRBV5-4,TGTGCCAGCAGCTCCGGACTAGCGGGGAGCACAGATACGCAGTATTTT,CASSSGLAGSTDTQYF
TRBJ1-6,TRBD1,-,TRBV14,TGTGCCAGCAGCCCATGGGACAGGACCAATTCACCCCTCCACTTT,CASSPWDRTNSPLHF
TRBJ2-3,TRBD2,-,TRBV19,TGTGCCAGTAGTAGCCTAGCGGGGGTTGCCTTGGATACGCAGTATTTT,CASSSLAGVALDTQYF
TRBJ2-1,TRBD2,-,TRBV9,TGTGCCAGCAGCGTACGGACTAGCGGGTTCGACTACAATGAGCAGTTCTTC,CASSVRTSGFDYNEQFF
TRBJ1-5,-,-,TRBV2,TGTGCCAGCAGTGGATGGAGGAATAATCAGCCCCAGCATTTT,CASSGWRNNQPQHF
TRBJ1-6,TRBD1,-,TRBV3-1/TRBV3-2,TGTGCCAGCAGCTCACAGGGGACCAACGATTCACCCCTCCACTTT,CASSSQGTNDSPLHF
TRBJ2-7,TRBD1,-,TRBV5-1,TGCGCCAGCAGCTTGGGGGACAGGGGCTACGAGCAGTACTTC,CASSLGDRGYEQYF
TRBJ1-2,-,-,TRBV6-1,TGTGCCAGCAGTGAACACCCAGACAGTAACTATGGCTACACCTTC,CASSEHPDSNYGYTF
TRBJ1-6,TRBD1,-,TRBV6-6,TGTGCCAGCGGGTTCGCAGGGGGCGCGGATAATTCACCCCTCCACTTT,CASGFAGGADNSPLHF
TRBJ1-5,-,-,TRBV2,TGTGCCAGCACGGTAGAGGGAAATAGCAATCAGCCCCAGCATTTT,CASTVEGNSNQPQHF
TRBJ2-1,TRBD2,-,TRBV3-1/TRBV3-2,TGTGCCAGCAGCCAAGACCTTAGCGGGGGGGGAGAGCAGTTCTTC,CASSQDLSGGGEQFF